The clone carrying this T cell receptor delta chain was seen only a few times. This sample stems from a study of gamma-delta T cells after stem cell transplantation. TCRdb re-called clones from the RT-PCR reads using CATT. The sample contains 13,000 or so delta-chain clones, roughly 30% of which appear only once. The CDR3 runs 17 residues. V was trimmed by 0 bases and J by 0 bases, leaving 8 bases between them. Germline assignment: CDR1 GEAIGNYY and CDR2 EKD. The rearrangement joins TRDV2 to TRDJ3; D is unclear. The sequence derives from a human donor. It is not recorded whose cells these are; they may come from a transplant donor. Sequencing used gamma-delta T cells. The DNA of the CDR3 is TGTGCCTGTGACACCAGCTGGATCTCCTGGGACACCCGACAGATGTTTTTC. Amino acid sequence: CACDTSWISWDTRQMFF.